These T cell receptor beta chains were read from a single sample in a study of T cells in Graves' hyperthyroidism and ophthalmopathy. TCRdb analysed the multiplex PCR reads with MiXCR anew, one entry per CDR3 protein. Of approximately 420,000 distinct CDR3 sequences in the sample, about 16% are singletons; the top ten hold 32%. Specimen: blood. Receptors originate from a woman in her thirties with Graves' hyperthyroidism. Each CDR3 is given with its conserved first and last residue. The D gene is left open where the match is weak. Some rows mark clone size as missing; the rest say once, few, many or name a class of expanded clone.

TRBD2,TRBJ2-3,-,TRBV20-1,TGCAGTGCTCCGCCCGCGGCGGGAGGCTTAACAGATACGCAGTATTTT,CSAPPAAGGLTDTQYF
TRBD1,TRBJ2-7,many,TRBV7-2,TGTGCCAGCAGCTCCTGGACAGGGCCCAACGAGCAGTACTTC,CASSSWTGPNEQYF
TRBD2,TRBJ2-2,many,TRBV5-1,TGCGCCAGCAGCTTCAGCGGGAGTGGGCGTTACACCGGGGAGCTGTTTTTT,CASSFSGSGRYTGELFF
-,TRBJ2-4,once,TRBV9,TGTGCCAGCAGCGTAGAGTGGGGTGTCAAAAACATTCAGTACTTC,CASSVEWGVKNIQYF
-,TRBJ1-5,-,TRBV27,TGTGCCAGCAGGATACTAGCTAATCAGCCCCAGCATTTT,CASRILANQPQHF
TRBD2,TRBJ2-3,many,TRBV13,TGTGCCAGCAGCACCCGACTAGCGGGAGGCCCAGATACGCAGTATTTT,CASSTRLAGGPDTQYF
-,TRBJ2-1,many,TRBV6-2/TRBV6-3,TGTGCCAGCAGTTACCTGGGCCCCAGGGACAATGAGCAGTTCTTC,CASSYLGPRDNEQFF
TRBD2,TRBJ2-2,-,TRBV7-3,TGTGCCAGCAGTTCTGTAGCGGGAGGGAACACCGGGGAGCTGTTTTTT,CASSSVAGGNTGELFF
-,TRBJ2-2,few,TRBV18,TGTGCCAGCTCACCACAAGAAGGGATCACCGGGGAGCTGTTTTTT,CASSPQEGITGELFF
TRBD2,TRBJ2-3,-,TRBV7-9,TGTGCCAGCAGCGCAAGACTAGCGGGAGGAAGCACAGATACGCAGTATTTT,CASSARLAGGSTDTQYF
-,TRBJ2-3,-,TRBV2,TGTGCCAGCAGTGAAGTTGGGGGCCTGGTTGGAGATACGCAGTATTTT,CASSEVGGLVGDTQYF
TRBD2,TRBJ2-5,-,TRBV5-1,TGCGCCAGCAGCTTGTGGTTAAAGGCGGGAGTAGAGACCCAGTACTTC,CASSLWLKAGVETQYF
TRBD2,TRBJ2-2,few,TRBV12-3/TRBV12-4,TGTGCCAGCAGTCCCGGGACTAGCGTGAGACTCGGCGGGGAGCTGTTTTTT,CASSPGTSVRLGGELFF
-,TRBJ2-2,few,TRBV9,TGTGTCAAACCGGGTAACAGTCCGACGAACACCGGGGAGCTGTTTTTT,CVKPGNSPTNTGELFF
-,TRBJ1-2,-,TRBV10-3,TGTGCCATCAGCCTTGATGGGGGGGTTCAAGGCTACACCTTC,CAISLDGGVQGYTF
TRBD1,TRBJ1-1,few,TRBV4-2,TGTGCCAGCAGCGGAGGGACAGGACAAGGCACTGAAGCTTTCTTT,CASSGGTGQGTEAFF
TRBD1,TRBJ1-1,-,TRBV12-3/TRBV12-4,TGTGCCAGCAGCAGCCTCGCAGGGGGCACTGAAGCTTTCTTT,CASSSLAGGTEAFF
TRBD2,TRBJ2-3,many,TRBV11-2,TGTGCCAGCAGCATTAGCGGGAGTTGGGGCACAGATACGCAGTATTTT,CASSISGSWGTDTQYF
TRBD1,TRBJ1-5,many,TRBV28,TGTGCCAGCAGTTATGGACAGGGCAATCAGCCCCAGCATTTT,CASSYGQGNQPQHF
TRBD2,TRBJ2-1,many,TRBV6-5,TGTGCCAGCAGTTACTCAGCGGGGACCTCCTCCTACAATGAGCAGTTCTTC,CASSYSAGTSSYNEQFF
TRBD1,TRBJ2-7,many,TRBV11-1,TGTGCCAGCAGCTTATTAGGGACAGGCGGCTACGAGCAGTACTTC,CASSLLGTGGYEQYF
TRBD2,TRBJ2-3,few,TRBV7-8,TGTGCCAGCAGCTTAACGATGAGGCGGGAGGGGGATACGCAGTATTTT,CASSLTMRREGDTQYF
TRBD2,TRBJ2-7,-,TRBV25-1,TGTGCCAGCAGTGTGCAACTAGCGGGATCCTACGAGCAGTACTTC,CASSVQLAGSYEQYF
-,TRBJ2-1,many,TRBV27,TGTGCCAGCAGTTTTGGCGGGCATGAGCAGTTCTTC,CASSFGGHEQFF
TRBD1,TRBJ1-1,many,TRBV29-1,TGCAGCGTTGAAGGTCGACAGGGAGGGTATGAAGCTTTCTTT,CSVEGRQGGYEAFF
-,TRBJ2-1,many,TRBV5-1,TGCGCCGAACTAGCCGACGACGATGAGCAGTTCTTC,CAELADDDEQFF
TRBD1,TRBJ2-5,-,TRBV5-1,TGCGCCAGCAGCTGGACAGGGGGCGGGACGGAGACCCAGTACTTC,CASSWTGGGTETQYF
-,TRBJ1-5,-,TRBV28,TGTGCCAGCAGCGGCGTATGGATCCGGGTGGGACCCAATCAGCCCCAGCATTTT,CASSGVWIRVGPNQPQHF
TRBD2,TRBJ2-5,few,TRBV6-1,TGTGCCAGCAGTGCTCCTTATGCGGGAGGGTTTGAGACCCAGTACTTC,CASSAPYAGGFETQYF
-,TRBJ1-1,few,TRBV6-1,TGTGCCAGCAGTGAATTCCGGACATTTTTTTCTGAAGCTTTCTTT,CASSEFRTFFSEAFF
-,TRBJ1-2,many,TRBV3-1,TGTGCCAGCAGCCCTCCCCGGGGGCCTAACTATGGCTACACCTTC,CASSPPRGPNYGYTF
-,TRBJ2-5,few,TRBV6-2/TRBV6-3,TGTGCCAGCAGTTACTCGCGGGACAGCCGAGAGACCCAGTACTTC,CASSYSRDSRETQYF
-,TRBJ2-7,-,TRBV6-1,TGTGCCAGCAGTGCCGACAGGATTACCTACGAGCAGTACTTC,CASSADRITYEQYF
TRBD2,TRBJ2-7,many,TRBV5-1,TGCGCCAGCAGCTCGGAACCGGCGCGGGGGGCCTGGTCCTACGAGCAGTACTTC,CASSSEPARGAWSYEQYF
TRBD2,TRBJ2-2,many,TRBV7-2,TGTGCCAGCAGCGCAACTAGCGGGACATACACCGGGGAGCTGTTTTTT,CASSATSGTYTGELFF
-,TRBJ1-1,-,TRBV5-5,TGTGCCAGCAGCAGTGAATATCAGGGGCCGGATGATGAAGCTTTCTTT,CASSSEYQGPDDEAFF
-,TRBJ2-7,-,TRBV15,TGTGCCACCAGCAGAGTCTGGGGATACGAGCAGTACTTC,CATSRVWGYEQYF